This TCR beta chain is from a study of shared clonotypes between healthy human individuals (TCRdb year 2020). Looking at the study overall: A couple of women and three men aged 18 to 49 years were included in the cohort. To estimate repertoire size and how much clonotype sharing occurs between individuals, the study deeply sequenced the blood TCR repertoires of about five healthy adults. To increase sequencing depth and limit assay-specific biases, TCR repertoire library preparation and sequencing were carried out by different laboratories using diverse techniques. Leukapheresis yielded between about 0.9 and 9.5 billion PBMCs per donor.

The research as a whole found: Sampling was limited to blood, and TCR repertoires in tissue likely differ from TCR repertoires in blood. The small number of donors limited the genetic and exposure-history diversity represented. Based on pairwise subsampling, the degree of clonotype sharing among donors was expected to be affected by sequencing depth.

The CDR3 starts with the cysteine, ends with the phenylalanine, and has 14 residues. Solely the CDR3 DNA is kept, with 42 bases framed from the first base. Unmatched junction bases come to 4, with V trimmed by 5 bases and J by 1 base. In the germline V gene, CDR1 corresponds to SGHAT and CDR2 to FQNNGV. For this clone: Its binding antigen is unknown. Per-base qualities were not stored, and no clone one base away is much larger.

Using the deep immunoSEQ assay, multiplex PCR amplified TCR CDR3 regions from genomic DNA. Extracted genomic DNA from each cell subset was distributed evenly across all wells of several immunoSEQ 96-well plates, and each plate was treated as a replicate. For unsorted PBMC, approximately 290 ng of genomic DNA, equivalent to about 32,000 T cell genomes, went into each replicate PCR. Genomic DNA from unsorted PBMC was sequenced over ten immunoSEQ deep assay plates. The purified libraries were quantified using a Qubit 3.0 fluorometer, sized with a Bioanalyzer 2100, and then quantified again using the KAPA Library Quantification kit. Every immunoSEQ 96-well plate was sequenced on a separate single-read 150-cycle Illumina NextSeq 550 flow cell. The study's processing was this. Because the immunoSEQ output included only junctional sequences and no quality scores, the filtering could not be the same as the filtering used for full-length reads. Sequences were annotated with PyIR, a Python wrapper for IgBLAST v1.9, and V/J genes and CDR3 were assigned using IMGT germline references. Reads were filtered out if the reads had weak V/J assignments (E-value above 1e-6), no CDR3, stop codons, out-of-frame junctions, or ambiguous translated residues. V3J clonotypes were defined as sequences sharing the same inferred V gene, J gene, and CDR3 amino acid sequence. Percentage overlap between repertoires was computed as shared unique clonotypes divided by the size of the smaller repertoire. Three approaches were used to assess repertoire richness: RTK rarefaction, the Chao1 estimator, and Recon v2.1 estimates of unobserved clonotypes. TCRdb stores this immuneACCESS table with in-frame sequences only. Part of the clones is absent; in the studies checked, under half of the shortfall reflects unresolved V genes, and no reason is known for the rest. That table supplies the V and J calls and clone size; D and trimming were determined from the DNA. In all, the sample holds some 530,000 clones, and over 70% of those were seen once. The ten top clones hold 9.5% to 15% of the sample.

Donors were healthy HIV-negative adults with no recently reported acute infections or vaccinations. Every donor was a Caucasian adult residing in Nashville, Tennessee, USA. For unsorted samples, approximately 81 million PBMCs were counted, and genomic DNA was extracted using the QIAamp DNA Blood Mini kit. After blood collection by leukapheresis, PBMCs were isolated using Ficoll-Histopaque density gradient centrifugation and then cryopreserved in the vapor phase of liquid nitrogen. The sequence links TRBV11-2 to TRBJ1-1, with 7 junctional bases fitting TRBD1. The sequence was collected from a woman in her thirties or forties in good health. Some clones in this sample may be carry-over from other donors' samples. Specimen: PBMCs. The nucleotide sequence reads as follows: TGTGCCAGCAGCCCGGGACAGTCGAACACTGAAGCTTTCTTT. Translation gives CASSPGQSNTEAFF.